This TCR beta chain appears in the sequencing data of a study of T cell responses to AZD1222 COVID-19 vaccine. Generated by immunoSEQ multiplex PCR, the TCRdb table keeps only in-frame clones and is missing some. In the table there are 95,000 to 150,000 clones, around 89% of which are singletons. CDR3 length equals 17 residues. The germline V gene encodes CDR1 SGHDT and CDR2 YYEEEE. The ends lost 0 bases at V and 5 bases at J; junction bases unmatched: 9. This clone has only one observation. The clonotype comes from an adult in good health. The rearrangement uses TRBV5-6 and TRBJ2-7, with 12 bases matching TRBD2. Here the sequenced sample was peripheral blood, taken on day 0 of AZD1222 vaccination. This CDR3 reads CASSLGEMRLAGDEQYF. CDR3 sequence (DNA): TGTGCCAGCAGCTTGGGAGAGATGAGACTAGCGGGGGACGAGCAGTACTTC. Filled out from reference TRBV5-6 and TRBJ2-7, the complete variable domain reads DAGVTQSPTHLIKTRGQQVTLRCSPKSGHDTVSWYQQALGQGPQFIFQYYEEEERQRGNFPDRFSGHQFPNYSSELNVNALLLGDSALYLCASSLGEMRLAGDEQYFGPGTRLTVT.